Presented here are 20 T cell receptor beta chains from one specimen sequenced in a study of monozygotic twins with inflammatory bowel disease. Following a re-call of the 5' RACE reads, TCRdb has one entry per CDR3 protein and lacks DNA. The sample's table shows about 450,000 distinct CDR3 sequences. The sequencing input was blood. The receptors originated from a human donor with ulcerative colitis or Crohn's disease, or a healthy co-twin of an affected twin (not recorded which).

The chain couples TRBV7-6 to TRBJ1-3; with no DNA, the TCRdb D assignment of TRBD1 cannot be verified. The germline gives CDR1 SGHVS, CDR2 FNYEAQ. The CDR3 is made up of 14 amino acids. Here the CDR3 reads CASSSRTAGNTIYF.

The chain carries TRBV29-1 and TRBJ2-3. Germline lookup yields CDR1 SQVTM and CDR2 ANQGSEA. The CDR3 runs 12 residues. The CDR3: CSVEFGTDTQYF.

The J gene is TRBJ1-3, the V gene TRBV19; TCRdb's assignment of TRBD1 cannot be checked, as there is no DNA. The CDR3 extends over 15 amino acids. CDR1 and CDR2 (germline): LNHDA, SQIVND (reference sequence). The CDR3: CASSIGRGSGNTIYF.

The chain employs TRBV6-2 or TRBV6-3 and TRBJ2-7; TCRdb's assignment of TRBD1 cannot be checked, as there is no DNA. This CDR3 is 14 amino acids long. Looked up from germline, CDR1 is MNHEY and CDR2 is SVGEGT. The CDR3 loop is CASTNPGAPGEQYF.

This CDR3 is CASSLTDGPNSPLHF. The genes are TRBV7-3 and TRBJ1-6. The CDR3 spans 15 residues. Germline V gene data show CDR1 as SGHTA and CDR2 as FQGTGA.

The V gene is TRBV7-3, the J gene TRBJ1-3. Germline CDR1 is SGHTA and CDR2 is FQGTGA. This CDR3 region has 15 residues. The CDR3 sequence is CASARQPGSGNTIYF.

The chain's CDR3 is CASSPQTPEAFF. The chain uses TRBV9 and TRBJ1-1. The CDR3 covers 12 residues. Germline loops: CDR1 SGDLS, CDR2 YYNGEE.

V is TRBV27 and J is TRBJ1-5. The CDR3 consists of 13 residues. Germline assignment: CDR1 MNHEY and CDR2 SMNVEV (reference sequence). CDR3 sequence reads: CASSLFPNQPQHF.

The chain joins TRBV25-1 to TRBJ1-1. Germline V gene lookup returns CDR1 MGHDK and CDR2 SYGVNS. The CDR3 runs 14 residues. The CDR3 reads CASSESVMNTEAFF.

CDR3 in amino acids: CSAMPGDYGYTF. The rearrangement joins TRBV20-1 to TRBJ1-2; TCRdb designates TRBD1, a call that cannot be tested without DNA. In germline, CDR1 is DFQATT, CDR2 SNEGSKA (reference sequence). This CDR3 has 12 residues.

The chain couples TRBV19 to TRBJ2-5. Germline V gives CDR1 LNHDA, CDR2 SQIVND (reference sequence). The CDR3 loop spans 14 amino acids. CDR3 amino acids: CASSMTAVQETQYF. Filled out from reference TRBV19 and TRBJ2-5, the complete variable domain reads DGGITQSPKYLFRKEGQNVTLSCEQNLNHDAMYWYRQDPGQGLRLIYYSQIVNDFQKGDIAEGYSVSREKKESFPLTVTSAQKNPTAFYLCASSMTAVQETQYFGPGTRLLVL.

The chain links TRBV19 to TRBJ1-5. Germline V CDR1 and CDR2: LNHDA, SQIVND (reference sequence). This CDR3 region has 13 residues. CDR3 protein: CASNSLRDQPQHF. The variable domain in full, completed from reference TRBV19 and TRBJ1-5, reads DGGITQSPKYLFRKEGQNVTLSCEQNLNHDAMYWYRQDPGQGLRLIYYSQIVNDFQKGDIAEGYSVSREKKESFPLTVTSAQKNPTAFYLCASNSLRDQPQHFGDGTRLSIL.

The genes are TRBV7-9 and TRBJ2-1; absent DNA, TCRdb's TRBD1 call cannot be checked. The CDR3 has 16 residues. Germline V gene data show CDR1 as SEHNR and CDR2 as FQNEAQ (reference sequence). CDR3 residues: CASTSRIGTLYNEQFF.

The CDR3 sequence: CASSRGTGKDYGYTF. The V gene is TRBV5-8, the J gene TRBJ1-2; checking the TCRdb D call of TRBD1 is not possible without DNA. The CDR3 consists of 15 residues. Germline V gene data show CDR1 as SGHTS and CDR2 as YDEGEE. Together with reference TRBV5-8 and TRBJ1-2, the CDR3 gives the full variable domain: EAGVTQSPTHLIKTRGQQATLRCSPISGHTSVYWYQQALGLGLQFLLWYDEGEERNRGNFPPRFSGRQFPNYSSELNVNALELEDSALYLCASSRGTGKDYGYTFGSGTRLTVV.

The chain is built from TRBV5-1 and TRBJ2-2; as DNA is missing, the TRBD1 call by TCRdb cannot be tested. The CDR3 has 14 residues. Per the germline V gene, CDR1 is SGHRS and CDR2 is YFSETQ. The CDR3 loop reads CASSSGTALRELFF. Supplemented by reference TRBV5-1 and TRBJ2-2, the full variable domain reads KAGVTQTPRYLIKTRGQQVTLSCSPISGHRSVSWYQQTPGQGLQFLFEYFSETQRNKGNFPGRFSGRQFSNSRSEMNVSTLELGDSALYLCASSSGTALRELFFGEGSRLTVL.

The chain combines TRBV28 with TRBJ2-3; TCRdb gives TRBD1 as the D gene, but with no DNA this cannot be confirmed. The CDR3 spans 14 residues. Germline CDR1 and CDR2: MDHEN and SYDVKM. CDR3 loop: CASGQGSSTDTQYF.

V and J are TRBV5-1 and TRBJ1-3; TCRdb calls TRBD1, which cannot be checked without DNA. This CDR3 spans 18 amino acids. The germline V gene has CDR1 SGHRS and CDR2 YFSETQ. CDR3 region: CASSLGTGQLISGNTIYF.

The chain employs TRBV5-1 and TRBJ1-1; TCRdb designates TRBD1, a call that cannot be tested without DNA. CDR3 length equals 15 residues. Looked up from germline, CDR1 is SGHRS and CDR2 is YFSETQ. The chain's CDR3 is CASSPWDRGHTEAFF.

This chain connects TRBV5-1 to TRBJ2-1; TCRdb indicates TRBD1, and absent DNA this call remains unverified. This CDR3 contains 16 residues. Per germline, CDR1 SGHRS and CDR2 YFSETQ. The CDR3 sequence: CASSPDRGLSYNEQFF.

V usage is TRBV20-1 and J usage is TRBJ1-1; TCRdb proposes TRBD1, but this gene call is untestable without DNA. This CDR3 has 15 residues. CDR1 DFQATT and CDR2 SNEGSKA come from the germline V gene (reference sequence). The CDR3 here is CSARDPSGGNTEAFF.